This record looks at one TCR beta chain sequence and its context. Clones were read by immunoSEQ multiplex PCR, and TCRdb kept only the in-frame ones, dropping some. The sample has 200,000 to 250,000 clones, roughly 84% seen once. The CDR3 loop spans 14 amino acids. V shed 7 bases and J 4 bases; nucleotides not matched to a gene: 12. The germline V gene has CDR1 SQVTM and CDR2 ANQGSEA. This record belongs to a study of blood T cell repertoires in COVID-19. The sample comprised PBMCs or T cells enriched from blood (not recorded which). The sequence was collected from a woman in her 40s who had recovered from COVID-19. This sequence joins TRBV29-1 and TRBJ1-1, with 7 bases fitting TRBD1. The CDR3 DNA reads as TGCAGCGCGACGGGACAGAGGATATCCACTGAAGCTTTCTTT. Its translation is CSATGQRISTEAFF. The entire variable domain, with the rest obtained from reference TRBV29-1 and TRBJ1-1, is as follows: SAVISQKPSRDICQRGTSLTIQCQVDSQVTMMFWYRQQPGQSLTLIATANQGSEATYESGFVIDKFPISRPNLTFSTLTVSNMSPEDSSIYLCSATGQRISTEAFFGQGTRLTVV.